One sample yielded the 25 T cell receptor beta chains listed below, sequenced in a study of CD8 T cells in Susac syndrome. Random hexamers were used to reverse transcribe about 0.5 to 1 ug of RNA. TCRdb reanalysed the immunoSEQ multiplex PCR reads using MiXCR and keeps one entry per CDR3 protein. The sample carries about 210,000 distinct CDR3 sequences, around 95% recorded once. Sequenced: CD4+ T cells from PBMCs. All receptors derive from a human donor with multiple sclerosis.

V and J are TRBV7-2 and TRBJ2-3; tentatively, D is TRBD1 or TRBD2 (5 bases each). The CDR3 sequence is 14 residues long. With 2 bases removed from V and 6 bases from J, the gap between germline ends came to 12 bases. Germline assignment: CDR1 SGHTA and CDR2 FQGNSA. CDR3 residues: CASSLNGAGDTQYF. The CDR3 DNA is TGTGCCAGCAGCTTAAATGGGGCGGGTGATACGCAGTATTTT.

The rearrangement joins TRBV11-2 to TRBJ1-1; 7 bases map to TRBD1. Germline CDR1 is SGHAT and CDR2 is FQNNGV. With 0 bases clipped from V and 8 bases from J, the junction kept 3 bases outside the gene matches. The CDR3 sequence is 13 residues long. CDR3 residues: CASSLDGTVEAFF. The CDR3 DNA reads as TGTGCCAGCAGCTTAGACGGGACAGTCGAAGCTTTCTTT.

The chain employs TRBV2 and TRBJ2-5; D is unresolved. V gave up 1 base and J gave up 5 bases, with 8 bases separating them. CDR1 is SNHLY and CDR2 is FYNNEI in the germline V gene. This CDR3 spans 13 amino acids. The CDR3 bases are TGTGCCAGCAGTGAAGTTGTGGGGGAGACCCAGTACTTC. Translating it yields CASSEVVGETQYF.

J is TRBJ2-1 and V is TRBV7-9; D is perhaps TRBD1 or TRBD2 (5 bases each). Germline lookup yields CDR1 SEHNR and CDR2 FQNEAQ (reference sequence). V lost 2 bases to trimming and J lost 4 bases, with 18 bases between them. The CDR3 length is 17 residues. CDR3 protein: CASSLRSPRDLYNEQFF. CDR3 nucleotides: TGTGCCAGCAGCTTAAGGTCGCCCAGGGACCTATACAATGAGCAGTTCTTC.

In DNA, the CDR3 is TGCGCCAGCAGCGAACGGCCGGGACAGACGAACACTGAAGCTTTCTTT. Residues: CASSERPGQTNTEAFF. The chain joins TRBV5-1 to TRBJ1-1, with 7 positions matching TRBD1. V lost 4 bases to trimming and J lost 1 base; unmatched junction nucleotides: 10. The CDR3 contains 16 residues. The V gene's germline CDR1 is SGHRS and CDR2 YFSETQ.

The chain combines TRBV20-1 with TRBJ1-6; 9 positions match TRBD1. V lost 2 bases and J lost 9; bases outside the gene matches: 11. The CDR3 has 16 residues. Germline V gives CDR1 DFQATT, CDR2 SNEGSKA (reference sequence). CDR3 nucleotide sequence: TGCAGTGCTAGACCAAGGGACAGGGCCTTTAGTTCACCCCTCCACTTT. It is translated as CSARPRDRAFSSPLHF.

The chain couples TRBV15 to TRBJ2-7; unclear D gene. There are 15 residues in the CDR3. The germline CDR1 and CDR2 sequences are LNHNV and YYDKDF (reference sequence). The V end was cut by 0 bases, the J end by 7 bases, with 16 bases between. Written as DNA, the CDR3 is TGTGCCACCAGCAGAGAAGTGCACAGAGCCGAGGAGCAGTACTTC. Translating gives CATSREVHRAEEQYF.

This sequence joins TRBV12-3 or TRBV12-4 and TRBJ2-5; no clear D gene. Trimming removed 8 bases at V and 5 bases at J, with 12 bases between. This CDR3 region has 12 residues. The CDR3 coding sequence is TGTGCCAGCCAGGAGAGCTGGGAGACCCAGTACTTC. Amino acids: CASQESWETQYF.

This clonotype was seen once. This sequence joins TRBV29-1 and TRBJ2-1; D gene uncertain. CDR1 is SQVTM and CDR2 is ANQGSEA in the germline V gene. V was clipped by 3 bases and J by 5 bases, with 8 bases between them. This CDR3 is 12 amino acids long. Written as DNA, the CDR3 is TGCAGCGTTGACCCGCAGAACAATGAGCAGTTCTTC. This translates into CSVDPQNNEQFF.

This clonotype appeared a single time. V is TRBV10-3 and J is TRBJ2-7; D is possibly TRBD2 (5 bases). Deletions cut 3 bases from V and 9 bases from J, with 15 bases between. This CDR3 is 13 amino acids long. CDR1 ENHRY and CDR2 SYGVKD come from the germline V gene. As DNA, the CDR3 is TGTGCCATCAGTGACCACGGACTCCCTGGGCAGTACTTC. Protein product: CAISDHGLPGQYF.

This clonotype has only one observation. The gene calls are TRBV29-1 and TRBJ2-3; the match to TRBD2 covers 11 bases. With V trimmed by 4 bases and J by 0 bases, 9 bases remained unmatched. The V gene's germline CDR1 is SQVTM and CDR2 ANQGSEA. The CDR3 consists of 17 residues. DNA of the CDR3: TGCAGCGTTGTGGGGCTAGCGGGGGGACAGAGCACAGATACGCAGTATTTT. Translated: CSVVGLAGGQSTDTQYF.

The chain combines TRBV30 with TRBJ2-1; TRBD2 matches at 9 bases. CDR3 length: 14 amino acids. The germline V gene has CDR1 GTSNPN and CDR2 SVGIG (reference sequence). V shed 4 bases and J 6 bases; nucleotides not matched to a gene: 7. CDR3 DNA sequence: TGTGCCTGGAATGCGGGAGGGCCATCCAATGAGCAGTTCTTC. It yields the protein CAWNAGGPSNEQFF. Together with reference TRBV30 and TRBJ2-1, the CDR3 gives the full variable domain: SQTIHQWPATLVQPVGSPLSLECTVEGTSNPNLYWYRQAAGRGLQLLFYSVGIGQISSEVPQNLSASRPQDRQFILSSKKLLLSDSGFYLCAWNAGGPSNEQFFGPGTRLTVL.

The chain carries TRBV20-1 and TRBJ1-5; perhaps TRBD1 as D (5 bases). Between the trimmed V and J ends, which lost 5 bases and 1 base, there was a span of 9 bases. Looked up from germline, CDR1 is DFQATT and CDR2 is SNEGSKA (reference sequence). The CDR3 runs 13 residues. The CDR3 is CSAGAGSNQPQHF. The CDR3 DNA is TGCAGTGCTGGGGCGGGGAGCAATCAGCCCCAGCATTTT.

This chain uses TRBV7-2 with TRBJ1-6; 7 positions match TRBD1. CDR1 and CDR2 from the germline V gene are SGHTA and FQGNSA. This CDR3 comprises 14 residues. J was trimmed by 8 bases and V by 5 bases; bases with no gene match: 6. The DNA for the CDR3 is TGTGCCAGCAGCCCCCGGACAGGCCATTCACCCCTCCACTTT. Protein: CASSPRTGHSPLHF.

The V gene is TRBV25-1, the J gene TRBJ1-1; D is undetermined. CDR3 length: 14 amino acids. With 3 bases removed from V and 6 bases from J, the gap between germline ends came to 14 bases. CDR1 MGHDK and CDR2 SYGVNS come from the germline V gene. The CDR3 loop is CASSDEEGWAEAFF. The CDR3 DNA follows: TGTGCCAGCAGTGATGAGGAAGGTTGGGCTGAAGCTTTCTTT.

The chain is built from TRBV9 and TRBJ2-3; no clear D. Germline lookup yields CDR1 SGDLS and CDR2 YYNGEE. CDR3 length equals 16 residues. Trimming removed 0 bases from V and 0 bases from J, with 11 bases in between. CDR3 nucleotides: TGTGCCAGCAGCGTAGATGGCGGTCAGAGCACAGATACGCAGTATTTT. It is translated as CASSVDGGQSTDTQYF.

The chain couples TRBV3-1 to TRBJ2-5; 8 bases line up with TRBD2. The germline CDR1 and CDR2 sequences are LGHDT and YNNKEL (reference sequence). J was trimmed by 4 bases and V by 3 bases; bases with no gene match: 10. CDR3 length equals 16 residues. The CDR3 is CASSQIAGSAVETQYF. The CDR3 DNA follows: TGTGCCAGCAGCCAGATAGCGGGGTCCGCCGTAGAGACCCAGTACTTC.

The chain has TRBV20-1 and TRBJ2-6; 12 positions match TRBD2. Germline CDR1 and CDR2: DFQATT and SNEGSKA (reference sequence). The CDR3 runs to 18 residues. The V and J ends lost 6 bases and 0 bases, in that order; junction bases with no gene match: 9. The CDR3: CSALLSSGGASGANVLTF. CDR3 coding DNA: TGCAGTGCCCTCCTGTCTAGCGGGGGGGCCTCTGGGGCCAACGTCCTGACTTTC.

The chain employs TRBV27 and TRBJ2-2, with D unclear. Germline lookup yields CDR1 MNHEY and CDR2 SMNVEV (reference sequence). V lost 1 base and J lost 6, with 9 bases in between. There are 14 residues in the CDR3. The CDR3 nucleotides read TGTGCCAGCAGTTTATTCGGTCCCCCCGGGGAGCTGTTTTTT. This sequence encodes CASSLFGPPGELFF.

V gene TRBV9 combines with J gene TRBJ2-7; 14 nucleotides align to TRBD2. V shed 4 bases, J shed 0 bases, and the junction held 9 bases outside the gene matches. The CDR3 runs to 18 residues. CDR1 and CDR2 (germline): SGDLS, YYNGEE. The CDR3 DNA reads as TGTGCCAGCAGCTCTAGCACGGGGACTAGCGGGAGCTCCTACGAGCAGTACTTC. Protein: CASSSSTGTSGSSYEQYF.

V usage is TRBV27 and J usage is TRBJ1-5; TRBD1 aligns across 10 bases. V lost 5 bases and J lost 0; bases outside the gene matches: 10. The CDR3 length is 18 residues. Germline V gene lookup returns CDR1 MNHEY and CDR2 SMNVEV (reference sequence). This chain's CDR3 is CASSRWTGGIDSNQPQHF. The CDR3 DNA sequence: TGTGCCAGCAGTCGATGGACAGGGGGGATAGATAGCAATCAGCCCCAGCATTTT.

The chain employs TRBV12-3 or TRBV12-4 and TRBJ2-7, with no clear D. V was pared by 3 bases and J by 1 base, with 10 bases between. This CDR3 region has 14 residues. The CDR3 loop reads CASSLRQTSYEQYF. As DNA, the CDR3 is TGTGCCAGCAGTTTGCGTCAGACATCCTACGAGCAGTACTTC.

The chain recombines TRBV15 with TRBJ1-2; TRBD1 is a possible D gene (5 bases). With 10 bases removed from V and 3 bases from J, the gap between germline ends came to 15 bases. Germline V CDR1 and CDR2: LNHNV, YYDKDF (reference sequence). The CDR3 loop spans 13 amino acids. Here the CDR3 DNA reads TGTGCCATCGGGGCAGGTCCGGACTATGGCTACACCTTC. The encoded protein is CAIGAGPDYGYTF.

V gene TRBV15 combines with J gene TRBJ2-3; D remains unclear. Deletions cut 5 bases from V and 7 bases from J, with 10 bases between. This CDR3 contains 12 residues. Germline CDR1 and CDR2: LNHNV and YYDKDF (reference sequence). CDR3 sequence reads: CATSWLGNTQYF. CDR3 bases: TGTGCCACCAGCTGGCTGGGCAATACGCAGTATTTT.

The J gene is TRBJ1-6, the V gene TRBV29-1; 9 nucleotides align to TRBD1. CDR3 length: 13 amino acids. The J segment lost 12 bases and the V segment lost 5 bases, leaving 8 bases of the junction unmatched. CDR1 SQVTM and CDR2 ANQGSEA come from the germline V gene. The CDR3, as DNA: TGCAGCGTTCTTAGGGGACAGGGAGGACCCCTCCACTTT. Translated: CSVLRGQGGPLHF.